This note documents a single TCR beta chain sequence. Its specificity is not known. One end of the junction fails to match germline, which may point to a read error. Sequencing was performed with immunoSEQ multiplex PCR; in TCRdb, only in-frame clones are kept and a portion is missing. The table has about 140,000 clones, about 90% seen once. Germline CDR1 and CDR2: SGDLS and YYNGEE. The CDR3 is 13 residues long. The data belong to a study of T cell responses to AZD1222 COVID-19 vaccine. Notes on the study in general: Nearly half of spike-specific TCRs reportedly target variant regions that are unmutated in the B.1.351 and B.1.1.7 variants. White British ancestry dominated among donors, who included more females, and clonal diversity was possibly underestimated.

Here the sequenced sample was peripheral blood, taken on day 0 of AZD1222 vaccination. V usage is TRBV9 and J usage is TRBJ2-3; TRBD2 matches at 7 bases. The receptor was derived from an adult in good health. This chain's CDR3 is CASSVGAWGLHSW. CDR3 nucleotide sequence: TGTGCCAGCAGCGTAGGGGCGTGGGGACTACATTCCTGG.